Below are 8 T cell receptor beta chains sequenced from a single sample in a study of PD-1 blockade in classical Hodgkin lymphoma. TCRdb's table, derived via immunoSEQ multiplex PCR, lists solely in-frame clones and lacks some. The sample records more than 140,000 clones, about 78% being singletons. Each and every patient relapsed after autologous stem cell transplantation, and patients got differing brentuximab vedotin exposure. This sample comprised peripheral blood mononuclear cells (PBMCs), obtained before the second cycle of nivolumab. The source of these receptors is a human donor with classical Hodgkin lymphoma.

This chain uses TRBV28 with TRBJ1-1; D gene uncertain. Germline loops: CDR1 MDHEN, CDR2 SYDVKM. V was pared by 5 bases and J by 10 bases, with 17 bases between. This CDR3 contains 13 residues. CDR3 nucleotides: TGTGCCAGCAGTCTCGGAAGGACTCGGGGAGCTTTCTTT. Translated, it gives CASSLGRTRGAFF. The full variable domain, with the rest looked up from reference TRBV28 and TRBJ1-1, is DVKVTQSSRYLVKRTGEKVFLECVQDMDHENMFWYRQDPGLGLRLIYFSYDVKMKEKGDIPEGYSVSREKKERFSLILESASTNQTSMYLCASSLGRTRGAFFGQGTRLTVV.

The rearrangement links TRBV19 to TRBJ2-1, with D perhaps TRBD1 (5 bases). The CDR3 spans 11 residues. Germline V gene sequence: CDR1 LNHDA, CDR2 SQIVND (reference sequence). V was shortened by 8 bases and J by 10 bases, with 12 bases between the two germline ends. CDR3 protein: CASPRVGEQFF. The CDR3 nucleotides are TGTGCCAGTCCCAGGGTTGGCGAGCAGTTCTTC. The full variable domain, with the rest looked up from reference TRBV19 and TRBJ2-1, is DGGITQSPKYLFRKEGQNVTLSCEQNLNHDAMYWYRQDPGQGLRLIYYSQIVNDFQKGDIAEGYSVSREKKESFPLTVTSAQKNPTAFYLCASPRVGEQFFGPGTRLTVL.

The CDR3 protein is CASHDPNTEAFF. CDR3 nucleotides: TGCGCCAGCCACGACCCGAACACTGAAGCTTTCTTT. V is TRBV5-1 and J is TRBJ1-1; no firm D call. CDR1 is SGHRS, CDR2 YFSETQ, per germline. V lost 7 bases and J 1 base, leaving 8 bases between the germline ends. The length of the CDR3 is 12 residues.

This clone was detected only once. Here the CDR3 reads CASSGTGSYEQYF. The CDR3, as DNA: TGTGCCAGCAGTGGGACAGGGTCCTACGAGCAGTACTTC. The V call is TRBV27, the J call TRBJ2-7; 9 bases line up with TRBD1. The germline V gene encodes CDR1 MNHEY and CDR2 SMNVEV (reference sequence). The CDR3 is 13 amino acids. The V gene end was trimmed by 5 bases and the J gene end by 1 base; junction bases not matched to a gene: 0.

This sequence joins TRBV7-9 and TRBJ1-1; D unclear. Germline CDR1 SEHNR, CDR2 FQNEAQ (reference sequence). The ends were cut back, 2 bases at V and 2 bases at J, with 9 bases in the middle. The CDR3 has 14 residues. The CDR3 is CASSLLNSNTEAFF. In DNA form, the CDR3 reads TGTGCCAGCAGCTTATTAAACAGTAACACTGAAGCTTTCTTT. Together with reference TRBV7-9 and TRBJ1-1, the CDR3 gives the full variable domain: DTGVSQNPRHKITKRGQNVTFRCDPISEHNRLYWYRQTLGQGPEFLTYFQNEAQLEKSRLLSDRFSAERPKGSFSTLEIQRTEQGDSAMYLCASSLLNSNTEAFFGQGTRLTVV.

The chain employs TRBV11-3 and TRBJ1-5; D is possibly TRBD1 (5 bases). The V gene's germline CDR1 is SGHNT and CDR2 YENEEA. The V gene lost 2 bases and the J gene lost 0 bases, with 8 bases spanning the gap. The CDR3 spans 15 residues. The CDR3 bases are TGTGCCAGCAGCTTAAAGGGGCATAGCAATCAGCCCCAGCATTTT. It encodes CASSLKGHSNQPQHF.

V gene TRBV10-3 combines with J gene TRBJ1-1; no clear D. This CDR3 is 13 amino acids long. Germline V gene data show CDR1 as ENHRY and CDR2 as SYGVKD. The V end was cut by 6 bases, the J end by 1 base, with 9 bases between. The CDR3 bases are TGTGCCATCAGAATCCAGGAGAACACTGAAGCTTTCTTT. Translation: CAIRIQENTEAFF.

This clone was counted only a few times. The V gene is TRBV4-2, the J gene TRBJ2-3; weak D call: TRBD1 (6 bases). CDR1 is LGHNA, CDR2 YNFKEQ, per germline. The V and J ends lost 2 bases and 2 bases respectively, with 14 bases between them. The CDR3 loop spans 16 amino acids. CDR3 DNA: TGTGCCAGCAGCCAACCGACAGGTCTTAACACAGATACGCAGTATTTT. Its protein is CASSQPTGLNTDTQYF.